These 27 T cell receptor beta chains came from one sample sequenced in a study of cytomegalovirus exposure and HLA in healthy donors. The PCR employed 60 Vbeta primers together with 13 Jbeta primers. The protocol was immunoSEQ multiplex PCR, while the TCRdb copy is restricted to in-frame clones and leaves out a portion. The sample includes about 160,000 clones, approximately 76% of them seen just once. Sequencing used PBMCs. The receptors stem from a man between 60 and 70 years old in good health and CMV-seronegative.

The chain couples TRBV6-5 to TRBJ2-5; 8 nucleotides match TRBD1. TRBJ2-7 matches the DNA end more closely, so the J call is doubtful. CDR3 length: 15 residues. Germline V lookup: CDR1 MNHEY, CDR2 SVGAGI. The CDR3 region is CASRKTQGANDEQYF. In nucleotides, the CDR3 is TGTGCCAGCAGGAAAACCCAGGGGGCGAACGACGAGCAGTACTTC.

This chain's CDR3 is CASSPRRDGELFF. In DNA form, the CDR3 reads TGTGCCAGCAGCCCGCGCCGGGACGGGGAGCTGTTTTTT. The chain carries TRBV11-3 and TRBJ2-2, with a tentative D call TRBD2 (5 bases). Germline-derived CDR1 and CDR2 are SGHNT and YENEEA. Deletions cut 5 bases from V and 7 bases from J, with 11 bases between. The CDR3 is 13 amino acids.

This clone was observed a single time. The chain has TRBV15 and TRBJ2-5; perhaps TRBD1 as D (6 bases). The CDR3 has 12 amino acids. Germline V gene lookup returns CDR1 LNHNV and CDR2 YYDKDF (reference sequence). V was trimmed by 5 bases and J by 4 bases, leaving 8 bases between them. The CDR3 DNA sequence: TGTGCCACCAGCGAGGACAGAGAGACCCAGTACTTC. Residues: CATSEDRETQYF.

The V gene is TRBV29-1, the J gene TRBJ2-3, with 7 bases that match TRBD1. The CDR3 extends over 13 amino acids. Trimming cost V 6 bases and J 3 bases; bases outside gene matches: 6. CDR1 and CDR2 from the germline V gene are SQVTM and ANQGSEA. The CDR3 is CSVRQGGTDTQYF. In DNA form, the CDR3 reads TGCAGCGTCCGACAGGGCGGGACAGATACGCAGTATTTT.

The V call is TRBV2, the J call TRBJ2-5; 16 bases align to TRBD2. V dropped 4 bases and J dropped 11; count of bases not matched to a gene: 7. The CDR3 is made up of 15 amino acids. CDR1 is SNHLY, CDR2 FYNNEI, per germline. The CDR3: CASSATGLAGGEQYF. For the CDR3, the DNA is TGTGCCAGCAGTGCCACGGGACTAGCGGGAGGGGAGCAGTACTTC.

Comment on this clone: One end of the junction fails to match germline, which may point to a read error. This rearrangement joins TRBV18 to TRBJ2-7; maybe TRBD2 (5 bases). CDR1 is KGHSH and CDR2 is LQKENI in the germline V gene. This CDR3 has 21 residues. The CDR3 coding sequence is TGTGCCAGCTCACCACCGCTTCTCTCGAACGCCGGTTCGGGAAGCTCCTACGAGCAGCACTTC. Protein: CASSPPLLSNAGSGSSYEQHF.

A few counts support this clone. V and J are TRBV7-8 and TRBJ2-2; TRBD1 matches at 7 bases. V lost 5 bases, J lost 6 bases, and 9 bases stayed unmatched. Germline CDR1 reads SGHVS; CDR2 reads FQNEAQ. This CDR3 region has 15 residues. CDR3 in amino acids: CASSLSTGKAGELFF. CDR3 DNA: TGTGCCAGCAGCCTATCGACAGGGAAGGCCGGGGAGCTGTTTTTT.

The rearrangement joins TRBV11-2 to TRBJ1-2, with a weak D call TRBD1 (5 bases). The CDR3 runs to 17 residues. CDR1 SGHAT and CDR2 FQNNGV come from the germline V gene. V was cut by 5 bases and J by 1 base, with 20 bases left in between. The CDR3 region has the DNA TGTGCCAGCAGCAAATTGAGAGGGGTGCGGGATAACTATGGCTACACCTTC. It encodes CASSKLRGVRDNYGYTF.

Concerning this clone itself: The same CDR3 also results from other DNA sequences found in this sample. The CDR3 reads CASSPGQGGYGYTF. The CDR3 region has the DNA TGTGCCAGCTCACCGGGACAGGGTGGCTATGGCTACACCTTC. V gene TRBV18 combines with J gene TRBJ1-2, with 9 bases aligning to TRBD1. The CDR3 consists of 14 residues. Germline CDR1 and CDR2: KGHSH and LQKENI. Losses at the gene ends were 3 bases for V and 4 bases for J; bases not matched to a gene: 3.

CDR3 bases: TGTGCCAGCAGCATGCGCCTAACTAGCGGCGGGGCAGATACGCAGTATTTT. Translation: CASSMRLTSGGADTQYF. The chain is built from TRBV11-2 and TRBJ2-3, with TRBD2 matching 8 bases. V trimming: 5 bases; J trimming: 4 bases; junction bases outside the gene matches: 14. This CDR3 has 17 residues. The V gene's germline CDR1 is SGHAT and CDR2 FQNNGV.

The chain is built from TRBV6-4 and TRBJ1-4; 7 bases align to TRBD1. Germline values: CDR1 MRHNA, CDR2 SNTAGT. After removal of 7 bases from V and 7 bases from J, the junction contained 9 bases not matched to a gene. This CDR3 contains 14 residues. The CDR3 spells CASIIPWTGEKLFF. CDR3 sequence (DNA): TGTGCCAGCATCATACCCTGGACAGGTGAAAAACTGTTTTTT.

This clone occurred a few times. The gene calls are TRBV11-2 and TRBJ2-7; 7 bases agree with TRBD2. With 1 base clipped from V and 6 bases from J, the junction kept 9 bases outside the gene matches. CDR1 and CDR2 from the germline V gene are SGHAT and FQNNGV. This CDR3 is 15 amino acids long. DNA of the CDR3: TGTGCCAGCAGCTTAGTGTTCTCGTCGGGGGGCGAGCAGTACTTC. It codes for CASSLVFSSGGEQYF.

The rearrangement links TRBV18 to TRBJ1-1, with D uncertain. V lost 1 base and J 4 bases, leaving 13 bases between the germline ends. CDR1 is KGHSH, CDR2 LQKENI, per germline. This CDR3 spans 15 amino acids. CDR3: CASSPREREGTEAFF. CDR3 in DNA: TGTGCCAGCTCACCACGGGAAAGGGAGGGCACTGAAGCTTTCTTT.

This chain uses TRBV9 with TRBJ2-2; tentatively, D is TRBD2 (7 bases). Germline assignment: CDR1 SGDLS and CDR2 YYNGEE. The CDR3 extends over 15 amino acids. Trimming took off 4 bases at V and 5 bases at J, with 15 bases between the two ends. In DNA form, the CDR3 reads TGTGCCAGCAGCAAGAGGGGGGGAGGAACCGGGGAGCTGTTTTTT. Protein sequence: CASSKRGGGTGELFF. The whole variable domain, filled in from reference TRBV9 and TRBJ2-2, reads DSGVTQTPKHLITATGQRVTLRCSPRSGDLSVYWYQQSLDQGLQFLIQYYNGEERAKGNILERFSAQQFPDLHSELNLSSLELGDSALYFCASSKRGGGTGELFFGEGSRLTVL.

J is TRBJ1-2 and V is TRBV4-2, with D possibly TRBD1 on 6 matching bases. The germline V gene has CDR1 LGHNA and CDR2 YNFKEQ. The CDR3 totals 15 residues. Trimming took 2 bases from V and 8 from J, leaving 18 bases between them. The CDR3 DNA follows: TGTGCCAGCAGCCAATTAACAGGGACCTCCACCGGCTACACCTTC. Residues: CASSQLTGTSTGYTF.

This chain joins TRBV28 and TRBJ2-3; 8 positions agree with TRBD1. With V trimmed by 4 bases and J by 1 base, 4 bases remained unmatched. This CDR3 has 15 amino acids. Germline-derived CDR1 and CDR2 are MDHEN and SYDVKM. The CDR3 is CASSSQGAGTDTQYF. The DNA for the CDR3 is TGTGCCAGCAGTTCCCAGGGGGCAGGCACAGATACGCAGTATTTT.

The gene calls are TRBV27 and TRBJ2-1; 12 bases are shared with TRBD2. In germline, CDR1 is MNHEY, CDR2 SMNVEV (reference sequence). Unmatched junction bases numbered 8, after V lost 6 bases and J lost 5 bases. This CDR3 has 16 amino acids. The CDR3 reads CASRYLGLAGHNEQFF. Written as DNA, the CDR3 is TGTGCCAGCAGATACTTGGGACTAGCGGGCCACAATGAGCAGTTCTTC.

The chain couples TRBV5-1 to TRBJ2-1; 10 nucleotides align to TRBD2. This CDR3 region has 16 residues. Per the germline V gene, CDR1 is SGHRS and CDR2 is YFSETQ. The ends lost 1 base at V and 2 bases at J; junction bases unmatched: 3. This chain's CDR3 is CASSLRTSGAYNEQFF. The CDR3 DNA sequence: TGCGCCAGCAGCTTGCGGACTAGCGGAGCCTACAATGAGCAGTTCTTC. Full variable domain (rest looked up from reference TRBV5-1 and TRBJ2-1): KAGVTQTPRYLIKTRGQQVTLSCSPISGHRSVSWYQQTPGQGLQFLFEYFSETQRNKGNFPGRFSGRQFSNSRSEMNVSTLELGDSALYLCASSLRTSGAYNEQFFGPGTRLTVL.

There are a few counts of this clone. The V gene is TRBV5-5, the J gene TRBJ2-5; TRBD1 might be the D (6 bases). The J call could be wrong; TRBJ2-7 is a better fit for the DNA end. The CDR3 is 15 residues long. The germline V gene has CDR1 SGHKS and CDR2 YYEKEE (reference sequence). This chain's CDR3 is CASSLGSTGSYEQYF. CDR3 coding DNA: TGTGCCAGCAGCTTGGGGTCGACAGGCTCCTACGAGCAGTACTTC.

This rearrangement joins TRBV7-9 to TRBJ2-3; 9 nucleotides align to TRBD2. This CDR3 has 16 amino acids. Unmatched junction bases numbered 12, after V lost 5 bases and J lost 6 bases. Germline CDR1 is SEHNR and CDR2 is FQNEAQ (reference sequence). The CDR3 here is CASSPTSTLAGDTQYF. CDR3 nucleotides: TGTGCCAGCAGCCCCACCTCCACCCTAGCGGGGGATACGCAGTATTTT.

The chain carries TRBV27 and TRBJ2-3; 8 positions match TRBD1. The CDR3 length is 15 residues. Germline assignment: CDR1 MNHEY and CDR2 SMNVEV (reference sequence). V was pared by 3 bases and J by 0 bases, with 2 bases of the junction left unmatched. The CDR3, as DNA: TGTGCCAGCAGTTTCAGGACAGGGAGCACAGATACGCAGTATTTT. The encoded protein is CASSFRTGSTDTQYF.

This chain joins TRBV28 and TRBJ1-3; D is perhaps TRBD1 (6 bases). Deletions cut 4 bases from V and 0 bases from J, with 7 bases between. CDR3 length: 14 residues. Germline V gives CDR1 MDHEN, CDR2 SYDVKM. CDR3 sequence: CASSWTVSGNTIYF. The CDR3 DNA reads TGTGCCAGCAGTTGGACAGTCTCTGGAAACACCATATATTTT.

The J gene is TRBJ2-5, the V gene TRBV13, with TRBD2 matching 14 bases. The J call may not be correct, given that the DNA end is closer to TRBJ2-7. This CDR3 comprises 19 residues. Germline loops: CDR1 PRHDT, CDR2 FYEKMQ (reference sequence). For the CDR3, the DNA is TGTGCCAGCAGCCCCATGACTAGCGGGAGGGCCCATCTCTCCTACGAGCAGTACTTC. The encoded protein is CASSPMTSGRAHLSYEQYF.

The chain joins TRBV5-1 to TRBJ2-5; the match to TRBD1 covers 9 bases. V lost 4 bases and J lost 4; bases outside the gene matches: 8. Looked up from germline, CDR1 is SGHRS and CDR2 is YFSETQ. The CDR3 sequence is 15 residues long. The CDR3 here is CASSLEGQGRETQYF. The CDR3 bases are TGCGCCAGCAGCCTAGAGGGACAGGGAAGAGAGACCCAGTACTTC.

The rearrangement links TRBV7-2 to TRBJ1-2; 7 bases match TRBD1. Germline CDR1 and CDR2: SGHTA and FQGNSA. CDR3 size: 14 residues. V lost 1 base to trimming and J lost 4 bases; unmatched junction nucleotides: 3. The CDR3 loop reads CASSLDAGGYGYTF. The CDR3 DNA is TGTGCCAGCAGCTTAGACGCAGGGGGCTATGGCTACACCTTC.

V usage is TRBV6-4 and J usage is TRBJ2-2; no clear D gene. CDR1 MRHNA and CDR2 SNTAGT come from the germline V gene. The length of the CDR3 is 14 residues. V lost 4 bases and J 1 base, leaving 7 bases between the germline ends. CDR3 amino acids: CASSATGNTGELFF. The CDR3 nucleotides are TGTGCCAGCAGTGCCACGGGGAACACCGGGGAGCTGTTTTTT.

The V and J genes are TRBV29-1 and TRBJ2-2, with D possibly TRBD1 on 6 matching bases. This CDR3 contains 14 residues. Deletions cut 5 bases from V and 2 bases from J, with 12 bases between. Germline V gene lookup returns CDR1 SQVTM and CDR2 ANQGSEA. The CDR3 loop reads CSVTVTGNTGELFF. CDR3 DNA sequence: TGCAGCGTTACGGTGACAGGAAACACCGGGGAGCTGTTTTTT.